This passage covers 5 T cell receptor beta chains from one sample sequenced in a study of blood T cell repertoires in COVID-19. Some clones are missing from TCRdb's copy, which holds only in-frame ones; the method was immunoSEQ multiplex PCR. The sample yields about 120,000 clones, roughly 86% seen once. Sample: peripheral blood. These receptor sequences come from a man aged 35 to 55 with acute or convalescent COVID-19.

The J gene is TRBJ1-2, the V gene TRBV5-6, with D possibly being TRBD1 (6 bases). This CDR3 is 13 amino acids long. The germline V gene encodes CDR1 SGHDT and CDR2 YYEEEE. V was shortened by 2 bases and J by 4 bases, with 9 bases between the two germline ends. The CDR3 coding sequence is TGTGCCAGCAGCTTAAGGGGGACCTATGGCTACACCTTC. It yields the protein CASSLRGTYGYTF.

The rearrangement links TRBV7-2 to TRBJ1-5; the D gene is possibly TRBD1 (6 bases). This CDR3 contains 15 residues. Germline V gives CDR1 SGHTA, CDR2 FQGNSA. V lost 1 base and J lost 2, with 9 bases in between. As DNA, the CDR3 is TGTGCCAGCAGCTTAGTAGGGGGAGGCAATCAGCCCCAGCATTTT. The encoded protein is CASSLVGGGNQPQHF. Complete variable domain (other parts from reference TRBV7-2 and TRBJ1-5): GAGVSQSPSNKVTEKGKDVELRCDPISGHTALYWYRQSLGQGLEFLIYFQGNSAPDKSGLPSDRFSAERTGGSVSTLTIQRTQQEDSAVYLCASSLVGGGNQPQHFGDGTRLSIL.

The chain carries TRBV5-4 and TRBJ2-3; tentatively, D is TRBD1 (6 bases). V was cut by 5 bases and J by 0 bases, with 10 bases left in between. Germline lookup yields CDR1 SGHNT and CDR2 YYREEE (reference sequence). CDR3 length: 14 amino acids. In nucleotides, the CDR3 is TGTGCCAGCAGGCCGGGACAAAGCACAGATACGCAGTATTTT. Protein sequence: CASRPGQSTDTQYF.

This clone was seen a few times. The rearrangement uses TRBV9 and TRBJ1-1, with D maybe TRBD1 (5 bases). Germline V gene data show CDR1 as SGDLS and CDR2 as YYNGEE. V lost 2 bases to trimming and J lost 0 bases, with 11 bases between them. This CDR3 has 15 amino acids. CDR3 DNA sequence: TGTGCCAGCAGCGTTGCAGGGAAGATGAACACTGAAGCTTTCTTT. This codes for CASSVAGKMNTEAFF.

The chain employs TRBV6-2 or TRBV6-3 and TRBJ2-7; 9 nucleotides agree with TRBD2. Germline CDR1 is MNHEY and CDR2 is SVGEGT. The CDR3 length is 16 residues. V shed 5 bases and J 6 bases; nucleotides not matched to a gene: 14. DNA for the CDR3: TGTGCCAGCAGTAACCCCCCTAAGCGGGGGGTGGGCGAGCAGTACTTC. This encodes CASSNPPKRGVGEQYF.